These 26 T cell receptor beta chains share one sample of origin, sequenced in a study of CD8 T cells in ankylosing spondylitis. TCRdb re-analysed the 5' RACE reads in MiXCR, keeping a single row per CDR3 protein. The table includes some 120,000 distinct CDR3 sequences, around 15% detected once. The sequencing sample was made of blood, either unsorted or a sorted T cell fraction (not recorded which). These receptors came from a female donor with ankylosing spondylitis or in good health (not recorded which).

This clonotype was seen many times. This sequence joins TRBV20-1 and TRBJ2-6, with no clear D. The ends were cut back, 5 bases at V and 0 bases at J, with 5 bases in the middle. This CDR3 has 13 residues. The V gene's germline CDR1 is DFQATT and CDR2 SNEGSKA (reference sequence). CDR3 coding DNA: TGCAGTGCTGTGGTCTCTGGGGCCAACGTCCTGACTTTC. Protein: CSAVVSGANVLTF.

This clonotype was observed a handful of times. The V gene is TRBV29-1, the J gene TRBJ1-1; D not certain. Germline CDR1 is SQVTM and CDR2 is ANQGSEA. There are 11 residues in the CDR3. Between the trimmed V and J ends, which lost 4 bases and 4 bases, there was a span of 7 bases. CDR3 region: CSVVTATEAFF. The DNA for the CDR3 is TGCAGCGTTGTGACGGCCACTGAAGCTTTCTTT.

This clonotype was found a few times. This rearrangement joins TRBV29-1 to TRBJ2-5, with D possibly TRBD1 on 6 matching bases. Trimming removed 3 bases at V and 0 bases at J, with 14 bases between. Germline values: CDR1 SQVTM, CDR2 ANQGSEA. The CDR3 contains 15 residues. The CDR3: CSVEGRDRHQETQYF. The CDR3 DNA reads TGCAGCGTTGAGGGGCGAGACAGGCACCAAGAGACCCAGTACTTC.

This clonotype was seen many times. The chain employs TRBV15 and TRBJ2-1, with 8 bases fitting TRBD2. Germline V gene data show CDR1 as LNHNV and CDR2 as YYDKDF (reference sequence). The CDR3 has 17 amino acids. Unmatched junction bases numbered 8, after V lost 1 base and J lost 3 bases. CDR3 bases: TGTGCCACCAGCAGAGGCCCGGGACTAGGCAACTACAATGAGCAGTTCTTC. This gives the protein CATSRGPGLGNYNEQFF.

This clonotype turned up a few times. The V gene is TRBV7-9, the J gene TRBJ2-5; D call uncertain. The V gene's germline CDR1 is SEHNR and CDR2 FQNEAQ (reference sequence). The CDR3 runs 14 residues. The ends were cut back, 1 base at V and 1 base at J, with 7 bases in the middle. The CDR3 protein is CASSLVYGQETQYF. The CDR3 coding sequence is TGTGCCAGCAGCTTAGTCTACGGCCAAGAGACCCAGTACTTC.

Remarks on this clonotype: At one end the junction does not follow the germline gene, possibly because of a read error. J is TRBJ1-1 and V is TRBV7-7, with D possibly being TRBD1 (5 bases). CDR3 size: 16 residues. CDR1 and CDR2 (germline): SSHAT, FNYEAQ (reference sequence). The CDR3 nucleotides read TGTGCTAGCAGCTTAGAGAAGGCAGGGAGTAACACTGAAGCTTTCTTT. It encodes CASSLEKAGSNTEAFF.

In this sample, this clonotype turned up many times. The V and J genes are TRBV12-3 or TRBV12-4 and TRBJ2-2, with D maybe TRBD2 (6 bases). The CDR3 loop spans 15 amino acids. Trimming pared 6 bases from V and 3 bases from J, leaving 14 bases between. CDR3 region: CASSSREHHTGELFF. The CDR3 nucleotides read TGTGCCAGCAGCTCCCGGGAGCATCACACCGGGGAGCTGTTTTTT.

This clonotype showed up many times. This chain links TRBV3-1 with TRBJ1-2; TRBD1 matches 7 bases. CDR1 LGHDT and CDR2 YNNKEL come from the germline V gene (reference sequence). This CDR3 is 15 amino acids long. Germline trimming cut 1 base from V and 2 bases from J; bases unmatched to any gene: 4. CDR3 sequence (DNA): TGTGCCAGCAGCCAAGCGGACAGGCCGAACTATGGCTACACCTTC. It translates to CASSQADRPNYGYTF. Supplemented by reference TRBV3-1 and TRBJ1-2, the full variable domain reads DTAVSQTPKYLVTQMGNDKSIKCEQNLGHDTMYWYKQDSKKFLKIMFSYNNKELIINETVPNRFSPKSPDKAHLNLHINSLELGDSAVYFCASSQADRPNYGYTFGSGTRLTVV.

This clonotype was seen only a few times. J is TRBJ1-5 and V is TRBV12-3 or TRBV12-4; possible D gene TRBD1, 6 bases. The V end lost 5 bases, the J end lost 9 bases, and 20 bases lay between the germline ends. The CDR3 covers 15 residues. The CDR3 sequence: CASSAPGGHRGPQHF. In nucleotides, the CDR3 is TGTGCCAGCAGTGCCCCGGGGGGACATAGGGGGCCCCAGCATTTT.

At least ten counts were recorded for this clonotype. V and J are TRBV5-5 and TRBJ1-5; D gene ambiguous. Per the germline V gene, CDR1 is SGHKS and CDR2 is YYEKEE (reference sequence). V lost 0 bases and J lost 8, with 12 bases in between. The CDR3 loop spans 14 amino acids. The CDR3 region is CASSLAGAVKPQHF. CDR3 sequence (DNA): TGTGCCAGCAGCTTGGCTGGTGCGGTAAAGCCCCAGCATTTT.

In its sample, this clonotype was seen many times. This rearrangement joins TRBV20-1 to TRBJ1-1, with TRBD1 matching over 9 bases. The V and J ends lost 4 bases and 0 bases, in that order; junction bases with no gene match: 3. From germline, CDR1 is DFQATT and CDR2 SNEGSKA (reference sequence). The CDR3 extends over 14 amino acids. CDR3 bases: TGCAGTGCTACGGACAGGGGACTGAACACTGAAGCTTTCTTT. Translating gives CSATDRGLNTEAFF.

This clonotype showed up many times. The V call is TRBV12-3 or TRBV12-4, the J call TRBJ1-5, with D unclear. There are 12 residues in the CDR3. Trimming cost V 5 bases and J 3 bases, with 5 bases left between them. The CDR3 sequence: CASSGDNQPQHF. The CDR3 bases are TGTGCCAGCAGTGGGGACAATCAGCCCCAGCATTTT.

This clonotype was recorded at least ten times. The chain uses TRBV5-1 and TRBJ1-5, with TRBD1 matching over 7 bases. J was trimmed by 3 bases and V by 0 bases; bases with no gene match: 3. This CDR3 region has 15 residues. Per germline, CDR1 SGHRS and CDR2 YFSETQ. The CDR3 protein is CASSLGGTANQPQHF. The CDR3 bases are TGCGCCAGCAGCTTGGGTGGGACAGCCAATCAGCCCCAGCATTTT. The variable domain in full, completed from reference TRBV5-1 and TRBJ1-5, reads KAGVTQTPRYLIKTRGQQVTLSCSPISGHRSVSWYQQTPGQGLQFLFEYFSETQRNKGNFPGRFSGRQFSNSRSEMNVSTLELGDSALYLCASSLGGTANQPQHFGDGTRLSIL.

The table lists this clonotype with many counts. The V call is TRBV28, the J call TRBJ2-3; 8 bases are a match to TRBD2. With 5 bases clipped from V and 4 bases from J, the junction kept 8 bases outside the gene matches. The CDR3 has 15 amino acids. Germline assignment: CDR1 MDHEN and CDR2 SYDVKM. In DNA form, the CDR3 reads TGTGCCAGCAGTCACCCCGGGACTAGGGCAGATACGCAGTATTTT. It yields the protein CASSHPGTRADTQYF.

Worth noting for this clonotype: This may arise from a read error, as a much more abundant clone is one base away. V gene TRBV20-1 combines with J gene TRBJ2-5; tentatively, D is TRBD1 or TRBD2 (5 bases each). There are 12 residues in the CDR3. Germline V lookup: CDR1 DFQATT, CDR2 SNEGSKA (reference sequence). CDR3: CSAIWQGEAQYF. CDR3 sequence (DNA): TGCAGTGCCATCTGGCAGGGAGAGGCCCAGTACTTC.

CDR3: CASSRQGESYEQYF. CDR3 nucleotide sequence: TGTGCCAGCAGCCGACAGGGGGAGTCCTACGAGCAGTACTTC. V and J are TRBV7-6 and TRBJ2-7; 9 nucleotides match TRBD1. V lost 5 bases and J lost 1; bases outside the gene matches: 3. Per the germline V gene, CDR1 is SGHVS and CDR2 is FNYEAQ. This CDR3 is 14 amino acids long.

CDR3 nucleotide sequence: TGTGCCAGCGGGGGACAGGGTGCAACTAATGAAAAACTGTTTTTT. Translating it yields CASGGQGATNEKLFF. The rearrangement joins TRBV2 to TRBJ1-4, with TRBD1 matching over 9 bases. In germline, CDR1 is SNHLY, CDR2 FYNNEI. There are 15 residues in the CDR3. With V trimmed by 8 bases and J by 0 bases, 4 bases remained unmatched.

This rearrangement joins TRBV30 to TRBJ2-2, with 7 positions matching TRBD2. Per germline, CDR1 GTSNPN and CDR2 SVGIG (reference sequence). V trimming: 7 bases; J trimming: 2 bases; junction bases outside the gene matches: 4. The CDR3 has 13 residues. CDR3 coding DNA: TGTGCCTTTGAGCGGGGCAACACCGGGGAGCTGTTTTTT. Its protein is CAFERGNTGELFF.

This clonotype appeared a few times. This rearrangement joins TRBV7-9 to TRBJ1-5; 7 nucleotides line up with TRBD1. Trimming removed 4 bases from V and 6 bases from J; junction bases left unmatched: 9. The V gene's germline CDR1 is SEHNR and CDR2 FQNEAQ (reference sequence). This CDR3 comprises 15 residues. The CDR3 protein is CASSSAGTAIQPQHF. CDR3 nucleotide sequence: TGTGCCAGCAGCTCCGCCGGGACAGCAATTCAGCCCCAGCATTTT.

This clonotype showed up just a few times. The CDR3 protein is CASSRQGDNIAEQFF. For the CDR3, the DNA is TGTGCCAGCAGCCGACAGGGTGATAATATAGCTGAGCAGTTCTTC. The chain joins TRBV11-2 to TRBJ2-1; 7 bases are a match to TRBD1. The CDR3 consists of 15 residues. The germline CDR1 and CDR2 sequences are SGHAT and FQNNGV. V shed 5 bases and J 9 bases; nucleotides not matched to a gene: 13.

This clonotype has a count of ten or more. J is TRBJ1-1 and V is TRBV5-1; unclear D gene. The V end lost 6 bases, the J end lost 1 base, and 4 bases lay between the germline ends. Germline assignment: CDR1 SGHRS and CDR2 YFSETQ. The CDR3 loop spans 11 amino acids. The CDR3 DNA sequence: TGCGCCAGCAAAAAGAACACTGAAGCTTTCTTT. Translation: CASKKNTEAFF.

This clonotype was detected only a few times. The V and J genes are TRBV29-1 and TRBJ1-1; 7 bases match TRBD1. The germline CDR1 and CDR2 sequences are SQVTM and ANQGSEA. The CDR3 extends over 14 amino acids. V trimming: 7 bases; J trimming: 3 bases; junction bases outside the gene matches: 11. The CDR3 DNA is TGCAGCGGACAGGGTTTCATGGGATACACTGAAGCTTTCTTT. Amino acid sequence: CSGQGFMGYTEAFF.

This clonotype was counted at least ten times. The rearrangement uses TRBV15 and TRBJ1-5; a possible D gene is TRBD1 (5 bases). Trimming cost V 2 bases and J 3 bases, with 14 bases left between them. The CDR3 covers 16 residues. Germline CDR1 is LNHNV and CDR2 is YYDKDF (reference sequence). CDR3 coding DNA: TGTGCCACCAGCAGATCCAAAGGGACCCCCAATCAGCCCCAGCATTTT. It is translated as CATSRSKGTPNQPQHF. Using reference TRBV15 and TRBJ1-5 for the parts outside the CDR3, the full variable domain is DAMVIQNPRYQVTQFGKPVTLSCSQTLNHNVMYWYQQKSSQAPKLLFHYYDKDFNNEADTPDNFQSRRPNTSFCFLDIRSPGLGDTAMYLCATSRSKGTPNQPQHFGDGTRLSIL.

In its sample, this clonotype was seen many times. The chain links TRBV25-1 to TRBJ2-3, with 7 bases fitting TRBD2. The CDR3 consists of 15 residues. Germline values: CDR1 MGHDK, CDR2 SYGVNS. V gave up 3 bases and J gave up 2 bases; unmatched junction bases: 5. CDR3 protein: CASSERLANTDTQYF. CDR3 DNA: TGTGCCAGCAGTGAGAGACTAGCCAACACAGATACGCAGTATTTT.

This clonotype has at least ten counts. V is TRBV12-3 or TRBV12-4 and J is TRBJ2-7; no definite D call. The CDR3 spans 13 residues. V lost 8 bases to trimming and J lost 1 base, with 12 bases between them. The CDR3 loop reads CASGRTVSYEQYF. Written as DNA, the CDR3 is TGTGCCAGCGGTAGGACCGTTTCCTACGAGCAGTACTTC.

This clonotype was counted at least ten times. The chain is built from TRBV7-8 and TRBJ1-1, with 8 positions matching TRBD1. CDR1 is SGHVS and CDR2 is FQNEAQ in the germline V gene. This CDR3 has 18 residues. V was pared by 4 bases and J by 7 bases, with 20 bases of the junction left unmatched. The CDR3 region is CASSSRDTARTGTSEAFF. The CDR3 DNA reads TGTGCCAGCAGCTCGCGAGATACCGCCCGGACAGGGACAAGTGAAGCTTTCTTT.